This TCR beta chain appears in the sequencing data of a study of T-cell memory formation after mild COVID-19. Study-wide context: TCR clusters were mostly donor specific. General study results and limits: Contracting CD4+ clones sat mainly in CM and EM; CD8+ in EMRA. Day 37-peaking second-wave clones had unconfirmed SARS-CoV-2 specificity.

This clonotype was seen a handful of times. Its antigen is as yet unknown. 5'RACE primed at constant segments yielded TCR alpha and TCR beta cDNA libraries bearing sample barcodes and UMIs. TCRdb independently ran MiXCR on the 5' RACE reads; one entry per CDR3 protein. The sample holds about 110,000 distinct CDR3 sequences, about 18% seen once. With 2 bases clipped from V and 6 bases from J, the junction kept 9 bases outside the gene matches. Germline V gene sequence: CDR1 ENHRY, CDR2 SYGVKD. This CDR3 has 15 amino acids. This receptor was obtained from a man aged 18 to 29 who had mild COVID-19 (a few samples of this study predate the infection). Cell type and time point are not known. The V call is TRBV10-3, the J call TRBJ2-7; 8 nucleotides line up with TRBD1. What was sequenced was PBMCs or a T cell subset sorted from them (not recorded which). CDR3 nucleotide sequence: TGTGCCATCAGTGAGCAACGTCAGGGGGCGTCCGAGCAGTACTTC. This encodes CAISEQRQGASEQYF.